Each of the 14 T cell receptor beta chains below was sequenced from the same sample in a study of identical twins. TCRdb passed the 5' RACE reads through MiXCR, listing each CDR3 protein once. The sample lists 1.5 million to 2 million distinct CDR3 sequences; 25% to 35% were seen once. The sequenced material came from cord blood. The receptor set was obtained from a newborn girl in good health.

This clonotype was recorded a few times. This rearrangement joins TRBV11-2 to TRBJ2-5, with 9 nucleotides matching TRBD1. The J call could be wrong; TRBJ2-7 is a better fit for the DNA end. The CDR3 sequence is 14 residues long. Germline values: CDR1 SGHAT, CDR2 FQNNGV. The CDR3 DNA reads as TGTGCCAGCAGCTCTGGGACAGGGTCACTCGAGCAGTACTTC. It translates to CASSSGTGSLEQYF.

In DNA, the CDR3 is TGTGCCAGCAGCCCCGGGACCCTCTCTGGAAACACCATATATTTT. The encoded protein is CASSPGTLSGNTIYF. The rearrangement joins TRBV6-5 to TRBJ1-3, with a possible D match to TRBD1 (5 bases). CDR1 and CDR2 (germline): MNHEY, SVGAGI. The CDR3 spans 15 residues. The V end lost 6 bases, the J end lost 0 bases, and 12 bases lay between the germline ends.

This clonotype was picked up a small number of times. V and J are TRBV28 and TRBJ2-3; no definite D call. V shed 7 bases and J shed 0 bases, with 8 bases lying between them. The germline gives CDR1 MDHEN, CDR2 SYDVKM. The CDR3 is made up of 13 amino acids. CDR3 region: CASTSDSTDTQYF. The CDR3 DNA reads as TGTGCCAGCACCTCGGACAGCACAGATACGCAGTATTTT.

This chain links TRBV20-1 with TRBJ2-7; a weak D match, TRBD2 (5 bases). This CDR3 has 13 residues. The V end was cut by 6 bases, the J end by 0 bases, with 12 bases between. Germline assignment: CDR1 DFQATT and CDR2 SNEGSKA (reference sequence). CDR3 coding DNA: TGCAGTGCCGGTTCAGACTACTCCTACGAGCAGTACTTC. It translates to CSAGSDYSYEQYF.

The table lists this clonotype with a few counts. The CDR3 sequence: CSARGQGGNEQFF. In DNA form, the CDR3 reads TGCAGTGCTAGGGGTCAGGGCGGGAATGAGCAGTTCTTC. The rearrangement uses TRBV20-1 and TRBJ2-1; either TRBD1 or TRBD2 may supply D (5 bases each). Germline loops: CDR1 DFQATT, CDR2 SNEGSKA (reference sequence). V was clipped by 3 bases and J by 7 bases, with 13 bases between them. The CDR3 contains 13 residues.

The genes are TRBV11-2 and TRBJ2-7; perhaps D is TRBD1 or TRBD2 (5 bases each). Germline CDR1 is SGHAT and CDR2 is FQNNGV. The CDR3 spans 14 residues. Trimming took 7 bases from V and 3 from J, leaving 16 bases between them. The CDR3 nucleotides read TGTGCCAGCATGCCGGGACGCAACCGCTACGAGCAGTACTTC. As protein: CASMPGRNRYEQYF.

This clonotype was counted between two and nine times. The V gene is TRBV20-1, the J gene TRBJ2-1, with D perhaps given as TRBD1 or TRBD2 (6 bases each). CDR3 length: 13 residues. V was pared by 3 bases and J by 9 bases, with 15 bases between. CDR1 is DFQATT and CDR2 is SNEGSKA in the germline V gene (reference sequence). CDR3 coding DNA: TGCAGTGCTAGGAGGGGGGAGTTGCGTGAGCAGTTCTTC. This translates into CSARRGELREQFF.

The rearrangement links TRBV10-3 to TRBJ2-3; D is uncertain. Trimming pared 3 bases from V and 6 bases from J, leaving 7 bases between. CDR1 and CDR2 (germline): ENHRY, SYGVKD. This CDR3 region has 12 residues. The CDR3 bases are TGTGCCATCAGTGACTACTTGGATACGCAGTATTTT. Amino acid sequence: CAISDYLDTQYF.

A few counts support this clonotype. The chain carries TRBV20-1 and TRBJ1-4; no firm D call. Trimming took off 0 bases at V and 7 bases at J, with 12 bases between the two ends. Germline-derived CDR1 and CDR2 are DFQATT and SNEGSKA (reference sequence). This CDR3 has 14 residues. This CDR3 reads CSARDGPSREKLFF. CDR3 coding DNA: TGCAGTGCTAGAGATGGTCCATCGCGTGAAAAACTGTTTTTT.

The chain uses TRBV20-1 and TRBJ2-4; possibly TRBD1 for D (6 bases). With 1 base removed from V and 1 base from J, the gap between germline ends came to 17 bases. The germline V gene has CDR1 DFQATT and CDR2 SNEGSKA (reference sequence). This CDR3 spans 17 amino acids. This chain's CDR3 is CSARALSQGWAKNIQYF. Here the CDR3 DNA reads TGCAGTGCTAGAGCCCTTTCACAGGGCTGGGCCAAAAACATTCAGTACTTC.

This clonotype has a handful of counts. The J gene is TRBJ2-1, the V gene TRBV9; maybe TRBD2 (7 bases). Deletions cut 0 bases from V and 2 bases from J, with 12 bases between. CDR3 size: 16 residues. Germline CDR1 SGDLS, CDR2 YYNGEE. The CDR3 region has the DNA TGTGCCAGCAGCGTAGGAGGCGGGGGCACCTACAATGAGCAGTTCTTC. It is translated as CASSVGGGGTYNEQFF.

The chain carries TRBV20-1 and TRBJ1-5; 8 bases map to TRBD1. The CDR3 is 12 residues long. The germline V gene has CDR1 DFQATT and CDR2 SNEGSKA (reference sequence). The trim removed 5 bases at V and 6 bases at J, leaving 3 bases unmatched. In DNA, the CDR3 is TGCAGTGCTGCAGGGGGCATTCAGCCCCAGCATTTT. Its translation: CSAAGGIQPQHF.

This clonotype was observed a handful of times. V and J are TRBV18 and TRBJ1-2; maybe TRBD1 (5 bases). Between the trimmed V and J ends, which lost 2 bases and 4 bases, there was a span of 14 bases. Germline assignment: CDR1 KGHSH and CDR2 LQKENI. The CDR3 is 15 residues long. The CDR3, as DNA: TGTGCCAGCTCACCATCGGAGCAGGGTGCCTATGGCTACACCTTC. It translates to CASSPSEQGAYGYTF.

This clonotype has a handful of counts. This rearrangement joins TRBV9 to TRBJ2-3; D unclear. CDR3 length: 13 amino acids. V lost 0 bases to trimming and J lost 6 bases, with 8 bases between them. The germline gives CDR1 SGDLS, CDR2 YYNGEE. Here the CDR3 DNA reads TGTGCCAGCAGCGTAGTTGAGAGGGATACGCAGTATTTT. It codes for CASSVVERDTQYF.